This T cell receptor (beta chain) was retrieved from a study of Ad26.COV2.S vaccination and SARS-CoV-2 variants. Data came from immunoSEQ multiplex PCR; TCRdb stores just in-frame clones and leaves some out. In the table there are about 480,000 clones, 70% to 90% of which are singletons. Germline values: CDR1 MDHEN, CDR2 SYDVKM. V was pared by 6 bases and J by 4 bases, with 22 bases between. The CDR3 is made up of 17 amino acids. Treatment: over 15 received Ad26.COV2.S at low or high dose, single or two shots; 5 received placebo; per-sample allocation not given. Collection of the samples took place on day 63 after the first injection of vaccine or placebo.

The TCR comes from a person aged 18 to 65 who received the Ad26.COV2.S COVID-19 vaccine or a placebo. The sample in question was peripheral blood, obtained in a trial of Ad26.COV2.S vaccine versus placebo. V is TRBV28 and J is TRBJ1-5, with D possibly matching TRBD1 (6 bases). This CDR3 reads CASSVLQGLGGNQPQHF. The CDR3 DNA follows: TGTGCCAGCAGCGTACTACAGGGTTTAGGTGGGAATCAGCCCCAGCATTTT.